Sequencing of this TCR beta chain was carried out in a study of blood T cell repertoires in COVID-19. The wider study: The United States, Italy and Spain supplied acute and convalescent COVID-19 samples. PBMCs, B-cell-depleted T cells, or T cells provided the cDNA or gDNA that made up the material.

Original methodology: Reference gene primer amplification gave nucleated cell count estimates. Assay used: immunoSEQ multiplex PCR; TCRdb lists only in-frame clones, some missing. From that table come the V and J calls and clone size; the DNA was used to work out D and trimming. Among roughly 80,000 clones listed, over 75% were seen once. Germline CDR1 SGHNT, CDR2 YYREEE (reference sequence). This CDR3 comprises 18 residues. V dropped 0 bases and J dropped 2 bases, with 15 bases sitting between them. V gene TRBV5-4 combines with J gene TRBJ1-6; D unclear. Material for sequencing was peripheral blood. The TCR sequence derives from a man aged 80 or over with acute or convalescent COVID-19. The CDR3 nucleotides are TGTGCCAGCAGCTTGGCGTCACGTATCGGGGCCTATAATTCACCCCTCCACTTT. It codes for CASSLASRIGAYNSPLHF.